This passage covers 10 T cell receptor beta chains from one sample sequenced in a study of cytomegalovirus exposure and HLA in healthy donors. Method: immunoSEQ multiplex PCR; TCRdb's copy keeps in-frame clones and lacks some. The table has 150,000 to 200,000 clones, 80% to 90% seen once. Sequenced sample: PBMCs. All receptors derive from a woman younger than 45 in good health and CMV-seronegative.

J is TRBJ2-7 and V is TRBV6-5; the match to TRBD1 covers 7 bases. The CDR3 spans 13 residues. Per germline, CDR1 MNHEY and CDR2 SVGAGI. Trimming removed 10 bases from V and 6 bases from J; junction bases left unmatched: 12. The chain's CDR3 is CATATGTWFEQYF. CDR3 DNA sequence: TGTGCCACTGCGACAGGGACGTGGTTCGAGCAGTACTTC.

This clone appeared a few times. The genes are TRBV5-1 and TRBJ2-2, with TRBD2 matching 10 bases. Unmatched junction bases numbered 4, after V lost 7 bases and J lost 4 bases. CDR3 size: 14 residues. Germline CDR1 reads SGHRS; CDR2 reads YFSETQ. The CDR3 DNA reads as TGCGCCAGCTGGCTAGCGGGAGTCACCGGGGAGCTGTTTTTT. Protein product: CASWLAGVTGELFF.

This chain links TRBV19 with TRBJ1-2; no reliable D call. Trimming left V 3 bases short and J 5 bases short, with 7 bases between. Germline CDR1 LNHDA, CDR2 SQIVND (reference sequence). This CDR3 spans 12 amino acids. The CDR3 DNA is TGTGCCAGTAGTATGTGGCAGTATGGCTACACCTTC. Translating it yields CASSMWQYGYTF. Looking up the rest from reference TRBV19 and TRBJ1-2 gives the full variable domain: DGGITQSPKYLFRKEGQNVTLSCEQNLNHDAMYWYRQDPGQGLRLIYYSQIVNDFQKGDIAEGYSVSREKKESFPLTVTSAQKNPTAFYLCASSMWQYGYTFGSGTRLTVV.

This clone occurred once. The V call is TRBV5-1, the J call TRBJ2-5; maybe TRBD2 (7 bases). The germline V gene has CDR1 SGHRS and CDR2 YFSETQ. V dropped 1 base and J dropped 5 bases, with 15 bases sitting between them. This CDR3 comprises 15 residues. The CDR3 here is CASSLNEGRGETQYF. CDR3 sequence (DNA): TGCGCCAGCAGCTTGAATGAGGGGAGGGGGGAGACCCAGTACTTC.

The genes are TRBV30 and TRBJ2-7, with D possibly being TRBD1 (5 bases). Germline loops: CDR1 GTSNPN, CDR2 SVGIG (reference sequence). The CDR3 is 12 amino acids. V shed 3 bases and J shed 6 bases, with 12 bases lying between them. CDR3 DNA sequence: TGTGCCTGGAGCGGGTTAGGGGTCGAGCAGTACTTC. Residues: CAWSGLGVEQYF.

The chain joins TRBV14 to TRBJ2-7; D is perhaps TRBD2 (6 bases). Trimming took 0 bases from V and 0 from J, leaving 15 bases between them. The germline CDR1 and CDR2 sequences are SGHDN and FVKESK. The CDR3 is 17 residues long. Here the CDR3 DNA reads TGTGCCAGCAGCCAAGATATGGGACTGTTAGGCTCCTACGAGCAGTACTTC. Translated: CASSQDMGLLGSYEQYF.

This clone was seen a handful of times. DNA of the CDR3: TGTGCCAGCAGCCGCAGGGGGAACGAGCAGTACTTC. Protein: CASSRRGNEQYF. This chain joins TRBV6-5 and TRBJ2-7; 7 positions match TRBD1. The V gene's germline CDR1 is MNHEY and CDR2 SVGAGI. This CDR3 contains 12 residues. V lost 6 bases and J lost 5; bases outside the gene matches: 4.

This clone was found once. The chain is built from TRBV25-1 and TRBJ1-6; TRBD1 matches 11 bases. V dropped 5 bases and J dropped 7; count of bases not matched to a gene: 4. From germline, CDR1 is MGHDK and CDR2 SYGVNS. CDR3 length: 15 residues. DNA for the CDR3: TGTGCCAGCAGTCATCGGGACAGGGGGAATTCACCCCTCCACTTT. As protein: CASSHRDRGNSPLHF.

The chain has TRBV19 and TRBJ2-7; 9 bases are shared with TRBD1. With 1 base clipped from V and 1 base from J, the junction kept 2 bases outside the gene matches. CDR3 length equals 15 residues. CDR1 LNHDA and CDR2 SQIVND come from the germline V gene (reference sequence). The CDR3 bases are TGTGCCAGTAGTATAGTGGGGACAGGGTCCTACGAGCAGTACTTC. Translation: CASSIVGTGSYEQYF.

The V and J genes are TRBV9 and TRBJ2-3; the D gene is possibly TRBD1 (7 bases). Looked up from germline, CDR1 is SGDLS and CDR2 is YYNGEE. Trimming cost V 2 bases and J 2 bases, with 9 bases left between them. The CDR3 is 14 residues long. The CDR3 DNA sequence: TGTGCCAGCAGCGTCAGGGGGGTCACAGATACGCAGTATTTT. This codes for CASSVRGVTDTQYF.